This T cell receptor beta chain was recorded in a study of cytomegalovirus exposure and HLA in healthy donors. Overall study context: An earlier analysis found around 120 million unique TCR beta sequences from about 190 million T cells.

The study, taken as a whole, reports: Researchers reported from a later analysis that most CMV-associated TCR beta chains appeared HLA-restricted. TCR beta chains numbering some 160 were designated cytomegalovirus-associated.

Germline CDR1 and CDR2: SGHAT and FQNNGV. V was shortened by 5 bases and J by 2 bases, with 16 bases between the two germline ends. The CDR3 has 15 residues. The PCR made use of 60 Vbeta and 13 Jbeta primers. Sequencing was performed with immunoSEQ multiplex PCR; in TCRdb, only in-frame clones are kept and a portion is missing. The sample comprises 150,000 to 200,000 clones, approximately 71% of which are singletons, and around 4.5% rests with the top ten. In the case of this clone: Its antigen is unidentified.

The gene calls are TRBV11-2 and TRBJ2-7, with a tentative D call TRBD1 (6 bases). Sequenced input: PBMCs. This clonotype was sampled from a woman between 18 and 29 years old in good health and CMV-seropositive. The CDR3 region is CASSPRGRGTYEQYF. DNA for the CDR3: TGTGCCAGCAGCCCCCGGGGCAGGGGCACCTACGAGCAGTACTTC.